The clone carrying this TCR beta chain showed up just once. This record comes from a study of blood T cells in healthy people across ages. Turning to the study itself: Researchers report that template switching captured about one barcoded beta molecule per two T cells.

Each sample provided at least 5 micrograms of extracted total RNA. The second PCR ran roughly 7 to 12 cycles with a sample-barcoded 5' primer and J-beta primers. Sequencing recovered at least 3 million CDR3-containing paired-end reads from each sample. TCRdb re-called the 5' RACE reads with MiXCR, one entry per CDR3 protein. The sample comprises roughly 930,000 distinct CDR3 sequences, under 50% of which are singletons, and 13% rests with the top ten. The junction had 9 bases not matched to a gene; V was cut back by 8 bases and J by 0 bases. Germline values: CDR1 SNHLY, CDR2 FYNNEI. The CDR3 consists of 15 residues.

This receptor was taken from a man aged 25-45 years in good health. Source material: blood. The genes are TRBV2 and TRBJ1-1; 7 nucleotides agree with TRBD1. CDR3 in amino acids: CASLGGGAVNTEAFF. The CDR3 DNA sequence: TGTGCCAGCCTAGGAGGGGGCGCGGTGAACACTGAAGCTTTCTTT.